One and the same sample provided the 21 T cell receptor beta chains below, sequenced in a study of blood T cell repertoires in COVID-19. Generated by immunoSEQ multiplex PCR, the TCRdb table keeps only in-frame clones and is missing some. The data show about 280,000 clones, 75% to 95% seen once. The sequenced sample consisted of PBMCs or T cells enriched from blood (not recorded which). These receptors were obtained from a man between 35 and 55 years old who had been exposed to COVID-19.

The chain employs TRBV7-9 and TRBJ1-1; D gene uncertain. The V end lost 5 bases, the J end lost 7 bases, and 14 bases lay between the germline ends. Germline-derived CDR1 and CDR2 are SEHNR and FQNEAQ (reference sequence). The CDR3 has 13 residues. The DNA for the CDR3 is TGTGCCAGCAGCCGGTCCCATTCGGGTGAAGCTTTCTTT. This gives the protein CASSRSHSGEAFF.

The chain is built from TRBV24-1 and TRBJ2-1; 8 bases fit TRBD1. Trimming took 7 bases from V and 10 from J; bases not matched to a gene: 11. The CDR3 consists of 14 residues. Germline assignment: CDR1 KGHDR and CDR2 SFDVKD. The CDR3 spells CATSLRTGKREQFF. CDR3 nucleotides: TGTGCCACCAGCCTCAGGACAGGGAAGAGGGAGCAGTTCTTC.

This clone came up a few times. The J gene is TRBJ2-1, the V gene TRBV3-1 (or the pseudogene TRBV3-2); 11 nucleotides match TRBD2. There are 15 residues in the CDR3. V was clipped by 2 bases and J by 13 bases; unmatched bases: 10. CDR1 and CDR2 from the germline V gene are LGHDT and YNNKEL (reference sequence). The CDR3, as DNA: TGTGCCAGCAGCCAAAACCTAGCGGGAGGCCCGCCCCAGTTCTTC. Translation gives CASSQNLAGGPPQFF.

The J gene is TRBJ2-6, the V gene TRBV10-3, with D unclear. The CDR3 spans 16 residues. V lost 0 bases, J lost 2 bases, and 8 bases lay in between. Germline CDR1 reads ENHRY; CDR2 reads SYGVKD. The CDR3 loop reads CAISESVAPGANVLTF. In DNA, the CDR3 is TGTGCCATCAGTGAGTCGGTGGCCCCTGGGGCCAACGTCCTGACTTTC.

In its sample, this clone was seen once. The chain combines TRBV25-1 with TRBJ1-3; 8 bases are shared with TRBD1. V dropped 8 bases and J dropped 4; count of bases not matched to a gene: 10. This CDR3 spans 15 amino acids. Germline CDR1 MGHDK, CDR2 SYGVNS. This chain's CDR3 is CASRPGQELGNTIYF. The CDR3, as DNA: TGTGCCAGCCGACCGGGACAGGAATTGGGAAACACCATATATTTT.

The CDR3 loop reads CASSLGVGLGYGYTF. The CDR3, as DNA: TGCGCCAGCAGCTTGGGTGTGGGGCTTGGCTATGGCTACACCTTC. The V gene is TRBV5-1, the J gene TRBJ1-2; D may be TRBD1 (5 bases). The ends were cut back, 0 bases at V and 4 bases at J, with 13 bases in the middle. Per germline, CDR1 SGHRS and CDR2 YFSETQ. The CDR3 runs to 15 residues.

J is TRBJ1-1 and V is TRBV7-6; TRBD1 is a possible D gene (5 bases). V shed 2 bases and J shed 4 bases, with 14 bases lying between them. Looked up from germline, CDR1 is SGHVS and CDR2 is FNYEAQ. This CDR3 region has 15 residues. The CDR3 sequence is CASSLSDSETTEAFF. In DNA form, the CDR3 reads TGTGCCAGCAGCTTATCAGACAGTGAGACCACTGAAGCTTTCTTT. Based on the CDR3 plus reference TRBV7-6 and TRBJ1-1, the full variable domain is GAGVSQSPRYKVTKRGQDVALRCDPISGHVSLYWYRQALGQGPEFLTYFNYEAQQDKSGLPNDRFSAERPEGSISTLTIQRTEQRDSAMYRCASSLSDSETTEAFFGQGTRLTVV.

This sequence joins TRBV18 and TRBJ2-1; D might be TRBD2 (5 bases). V lost 0 bases to trimming and J lost 7 bases, with 10 bases between them. This CDR3 contains 14 residues. Germline V gene sequence: CDR1 KGHSH, CDR2 LQKENI. The CDR3 DNA reads as TGTGCCAGCTCACCACCGAGGGTAGGGAATGAGCAGTTCTTC. Amino acids: CASSPPRVGNEQFF.

This chain links TRBV3-1 (or the pseudogene TRBV3-2) with TRBJ2-7, with D unclear. The CDR3 spans 13 residues. Germline V gene sequence: CDR1 LGHDT, CDR2 YNNKEL (reference sequence). V lost 0 bases and J 3 bases, leaving 6 bases between the germline ends. The CDR3 bases are TGTGCCAGCAGCCAAGACCCCCACTACGAGCAGTACTTC. As protein: CASSQDPHYEQYF.

The V call is TRBV27, the J call TRBJ1-5, with a tentative D call TRBD1 (5 bases). V was cut by 2 bases and J by 7 bases, with 9 bases left in between. CDR3 length equals 13 residues. Germline assignment: CDR1 MNHEY and CDR2 SMNVEV (reference sequence). CDR3 sequence: CASSLPREQPQHF. DNA for the CDR3: TGTGCCAGCAGTTTACCCAGGGAACAGCCCCAGCATTTT.

The chain combines TRBV6-2 or TRBV6-3 with TRBJ2-3; D ambiguous. The CDR3 is 12 amino acids. With 5 bases removed from V and 6 bases from J, the gap between germline ends came to 9 bases. Germline loops: CDR1 MNHEY, CDR2 SVGEGT. The CDR3 sequence is CASSPRLDTQYF. In DNA, the CDR3 is TGTGCCAGCAGTCCCCGGTTGGATACGCAGTATTTT.

V usage is TRBV30 and J usage is TRBJ1-2; 7 bases fit TRBD1. Losses at the gene ends were 3 bases for V and 1 base for J; bases not matched to a gene: 11. This CDR3 comprises 16 residues. Germline-derived CDR1 and CDR2 are GTSNPN and SVGIG (reference sequence). The CDR3 DNA sequence: TGTGCCTGGAGCGTTCCCCGACAGGGATATAACTATGGCTACACCTTC. It yields the protein CAWSVPRQGYNYGYTF.

The V gene is TRBV24-1, the J gene TRBJ1-2; 8 bases line up with TRBD1. Germline V gene sequence: CDR1 KGHDR, CDR2 SFDVKD. The V gene end was trimmed by 3 bases and the J gene end by 3 bases; junction bases not matched to a gene: 8. There are 16 residues in the CDR3. The CDR3 DNA follows: TGTGCCACCAGTGATCCCGGTCAGGGGGCTCACTATGGCTACACCTTC. Translation gives CATSDPGQGAHYGYTF.

The chain joins TRBV7-3 to TRBJ2-2; D is perhaps TRBD1 (6 bases). The CDR3 is 12 amino acids. The germline V and J ends were trimmed by 11 bases and 8 bases, with 15 bases remaining between them. CDR1 SGHTA and CDR2 FQGTGA come from the germline V gene. The CDR3: CAPRGPMGELFF. The CDR3 region has the DNA TGTGCCCCCAGGGGTCCTATGGGGGAGCTGTTTTTT.

The chain joins TRBV6-2 or TRBV6-3 to TRBJ2-7; possibly TRBD1 for D (6 bases). This CDR3 is 15 amino acids long. V lost 0 bases and J 3 bases, leaving 12 bases between the germline ends. The germline V gene encodes CDR1 MNHEY and CDR2 SVGEGT. The CDR3 DNA sequence: TGTGCCAGCAGTTACTCACAGGGATTTGACTACGAGCAGTACTTC. Translated, it gives CASSYSQGFDYEQYF.

This CDR3 reads CAVPEEVGNTEAFF. As DNA, the CDR3 is TGTGCCGTTCCTGAAGAGGTCGGGAACACTGAAGCTTTCTTT. This chain connects TRBV7-9 to TRBJ1-1; unclear D gene. With 11 bases removed from V and 1 base from J, the gap between germline ends came to 17 bases. Germline V gene data show CDR1 as SEHNR and CDR2 as FQNEAQ (reference sequence). The CDR3 has 14 amino acids.

The chain has TRBV10-1 and TRBJ1-2, with TRBD1 as a possible D gene (6 bases). The length of the CDR3 is 15 residues. V lost 3 bases, J lost 7 bases, and 18 bases lay in between. Germline V gene sequence: CDR1 WNHNN, CDR2 SYGVQD (reference sequence). The chain's CDR3 is CASSDNDRFLCGYTF. The CDR3 DNA is TGCGCCAGCAGTGACAACGACAGGTTTTTGTGTGGCTACACCTTC.

The V and J genes are TRBV28 and TRBJ1-5; D is ambiguous. From germline, CDR1 is MDHEN and CDR2 SYDVKM. The CDR3 sequence is 14 residues long. Trimming removed 5 bases at V and 15 bases at J, with 23 bases between. The CDR3 reads CASSLNSDSMRAHF. The CDR3 region has the DNA TGTGCCAGCAGTCTAAATTCGGACTCAATGAGGGCGCATTTT.

The J gene is TRBJ1-2, the V gene TRBV6-2 or TRBV6-3; D is unclear. Between the trimmed V and J ends, which lost 2 bases and 5 bases, there was a span of 6 bases. The CDR3 length is 12 residues. Germline-derived CDR1 and CDR2 are MNHEY and SVGEGT. This chain's CDR3 is CASSYVQYGYTF. CDR3 in DNA: TGTGCCAGCAGTTACGTTCAGTATGGCTACACCTTC.

The gene calls are TRBV6-2 or TRBV6-3 and TRBJ1-6, with 10 bases matching TRBD1. CDR1 and CDR2 from the germline V gene are MNHEY and SVGEGT. V lost 4 bases and J lost 7; bases outside the gene matches: 10. CDR3 length equals 17 residues. This chain's CDR3 is CASSSPGQGPLNSPLHF. CDR3 nucleotide sequence: TGTGCCAGCAGTTCACCGGGACAGGGGCCACTCAATTCACCCCTCCACTTT.

This rearrangement joins TRBV6-4 to TRBJ1-1; D is possibly TRBD1 (5 bases). This CDR3 has 13 residues. V lost 3 bases, J lost 7 bases, and 12 bases lay in between. Germline V gene sequence: CDR1 MRHNA, CDR2 SNTAGT. The CDR3: CASSERDGSEAFF. In nucleotides, the CDR3 is TGTGCCAGCAGTGAGCGGGACGGCAGTGAAGCTTTCTTT.